These T cell receptor beta chains were read from a single sample in a study of T cell responses to AZD1222 COVID-19 vaccine. The data were produced by immunoSEQ multiplex PCR, yet TCRdb's version contains in-frame clones alone and is incomplete. The sample records about 120,000 clones, just over 90% being singletons. This specimen consisted of peripheral blood, obtained on day 0 of AZD1222 vaccination. All receptors derive from an adult in good health. CDR3s include the opening cysteine and the closing phenylalanine or tryptophan. A D gene is named only where the DNA matches it firmly. Rows may omit the clone size; those that give it use once, few, many or a size class.

size	D	J	V	length	DNA	CDR3
.	.	TRBJ2-5	TRBV11-2	11	TGTGCCAGCAGCTTGGGGGAGACCCAGTACTTC	CASSLGETQYF
once	TRBD2	TRBJ2-1	TRBV9	15	TGTGCCAGCAGCATAAGCGGGAGCGGGTCCAATGAGCAGTTCTTC	CASSISGSGSNEQFF
.	.	TRBJ1-1	TRBV2	13	TGTGCCAGCAGGGGCGACAGGAACACTGAAGCTTTCTTT	CASRGDRNTEAFF
once	TRBD2	TRBJ2-1	TRBV28	14	TGTGCCAGCAGTCCCCGGACTAGGCCCAATGAGCAGTTCTTC	CASSPRTRPNEQFF
.	.	TRBJ2-3	TRBV24-1	16	TGTGCCACCAGTGATTTGGTTAGCGGAGGCACAGATACGCAGTATTTT	CATSDLVSGGTDTQYF
.	.	TRBJ2-3	TRBV21-1	15	TGTGCCAGCAGCAAGTCCGAGGGCGGCCCAGATACGCAGTATTTT	CASSKSEGGPDTQYF
.	TRBD1	TRBJ1-1	TRBV27	13	TGTGCCAGCTCCTGGACAGGGAGTGGTGAAGCTTTCTTT	CASSWTGSGEAFF
.	.	TRBJ1-1	TRBV18	15	TGTGCCAGCTCACCACCAAGAACTGATGGGACTGAAGCTTTCTTT	CASSPPRTDGTEAFF
.	.	TRBJ1-1	TRBV28	17	TGTGCCAGCACCGTAGGTAAGGGGGTGGCTATGAACACTGAAGCTTTCTTT	CASTVGKGVAMNTEAFF
.	.	TRBJ2-2	TRBV27	16	TGTGCCAGCACTGGCATCCGACTTGATAACACCGGGGAGCTGTTTTTT	CASTGIRLDNTGELFF
.	TRBD2	TRBJ2-1	TRBV5-1	13	TGCGCCAGCAGCTTGGATAGCGGGAATGAGCAGTTCTTC	CASSLDSGNEQFF
few	TRBD1	TRBJ1-3	TRBV18	19	TGTGCCAGCTCACCGCCGCAGGGGGCGCGTCTTACATCTGGAAACACCATATATTTT	CASSPPQGARLTSGNTIYF
once	TRBD1	TRBJ1-1	TRBV19	14	TGTGCCAGTAGGTCGGGGGACAGGGACACTGAAGCTTTCTTT	CASRSGDRDTEAFF
.	TRBD1	TRBJ1-1	TRBV29-1	12	TGCAGCGTGCAGACAGGGTGGACTGAAGCTTTCTTT	CSVQTGWTEAFF
.	.	TRBJ1-4	TRBV11-1	15	TGTGCCAGCAGCTTAAGCGCCGCAACTAATGAAAAACTGTTTTTT	CASSLSAATNEKLFF
.	TRBD1	TRBJ1-2	TRBV27	16	TGTGCCAGCAGTTACCAACCGGGGACAGGCGTCTATGGCTACACCTTC	CASSYQPGTGVYGYTF
.	.	TRBJ2-5	TRBV5-1	15	TGCGCCAGCAGCTTGCTCGGGATGGAGCAAGAGACCCAGTACTTC	CASSLLGMEQETQYF
.	.	TRBJ1-1	TRBV29-1	12	TGCAGCGTCACCAGGTCGGACACTGAAGCTTTCTTT	CSVTRSDTEAFF
.	TRBD1	TRBJ2-7	TRBV27	15	TGTGCCAGCAGTTTATTGGGGACAGGGGAGCACGAGCAGTACTTC	CASSLLGTGEHEQYF
.	.	TRBJ1-6	TRBV5-8	13	TGTGCCAGCAGGGTGGATCATTCGTCACCCCTCCACTTT	CASRVDHSSPLHF
.	.	TRBJ1-1	TRBV3-1/TRBV3-2	14	TGTGCCAGCAGCCCCCTGGGAGGGAACACTGAAGCTTTCTTT	CASSPLGGNTEAFF
.	.	TRBJ1-3	TRBV3-1/TRBV3-2	15	TGTGCCAGCAGCCAAGATTCGGGTTCTGGAAACACCATATATTTT	CASSQDSGSGNTIYF
.	TRBD1	TRBJ2-7	TRBV19	14	TGTGCCAGTAGTACTGACAGGGGAAGCTACGAGCAGTACTTC	CASSTDRGSYEQYF
.	.	TRBJ1-2	TRBV3-1/TRBV3-2	14	TGTGCCAGCAGCCAAGTTACGGGCAACTATGGCTACACCTTC	CASSQVTGNYGYTF
once	.	TRBJ2-5	TRBV7-8	14	TGTGCCAGCAGCTTAGTGGACGGGAGAAAGACCCAGTACTTC	CASSLVDGRKTQYF
.	.	TRBJ2-1	TRBV9	14	TGTGCCAGCAGCGTAGGGGGGGGGCACAATGAGCAGTTCTTC	CASSVGGGHNEQFF
.	TRBD2	TRBJ2-1	TRBV6-2/TRBV6-3	16	TGTGCCAGCAGTTCCCTAACAAGCGGGGCGGCCAATGAGCAGTTCTTC	CASSSLTSGAANEQFF
.	.	TRBJ2-3	TRBV18	13	TGTGCCAGCTCACTTTCGGGGACAGATACGCAGTATTTT	CASSLSGTDTQYF
.	TRBD1	TRBJ2-7	TRBV6-5	15	TGTGCCAGCAGTTACCGGACAGGGGATTCCTACGAGCAGTACTTC	CASSYRTGDSYEQYF
.	TRBD2	TRBJ2-2	TRBV14	15	TGTGCCAGCAGCCTACTAGCGGGAGACACCGGGGAGCTGTTTTTT	CASSLLAGDTGELFF
.	TRBD2	TRBJ2-7	TRBV6-5	13	TGTGCCAGCAGCCGGACTAGCTCCTACGAGCAGTACTTC	CASSRTSSYEQYF
.	.	TRBJ1-3	TRBV7-6	18	TGTGCCAGCAGCTTGGTGGGGCCCTCACAGGGAAGGGAAAACACCATATATTTT	CASSLVGPSQGRENTIYF
.	.	TRBJ1-5	TRBV19	13	TGTGCCAGTAGTGTTGACAGAGGTCAGCCCCAGCATTTT	CASSVDRGQPQHF
.	.	TRBJ1-1	TRBV6-5	13	TGTGCCAGCAGTCTACAGGGACACACTGAAGCTTTCTTT	CASSLQGHTEAFF
.	.	TRBJ1-1	TRBV5-1	13	TGCGCCAGCAGCTTGGGGAACATCGGAGAAGCTTTCTTT	CASSLGNIGEAFF
.	.	TRBJ1-2	TRBV4-3	14	TGCGCCAGCAGCCAAGATCGGGGGGCTGCTGGCTACACCTTC	CASSQDRGAAGYTF
.	TRBD1	TRBJ1-3	TRBV6-5	16	TGTGCCAGCAGTTACGACAGGGGGTATTATGGAAACACCATATATTTT	CASSYDRGYYGNTIYF
.	.	TRBJ2-7	TRBV29-1	14	TGCAGCGTTGTTTCGGGCAGGGGGGACTTCGAGCAGTACTTC	CSVVSGRGDFEQYF
.	.	TRBJ1-5	TRBV28	12	TGTGCCAGCTCCGCTATGGGTCAGCCCCAGCATTTT	CASSAMGQPQHF
.	.	TRBJ1-5	TRBV2	13	TGTGCCAGCAGCGGTGATAGCAATCAGCCCCAGCATTTT	CASSGDSNQPQHF
.	TRBD2	TRBJ2-1	TRBV27	15	TGTGCCAGCAGCCGGGCGGGAGGGCCAGGCAATGAGCAGTTCTTC	CASSRAGGPGNEQFF
few	.	TRBJ1-5	TRBV30	9	TGTGCCTGGAGGCCGCCCCAGCATTTT	CAWRPPQHF
.	TRBD2	TRBJ2-7	TRBV4-1	18	TGCGCCAGCAGCCATCGCAACCTAGGGACTAGCGTGAACTACGAGCAGTACTTC	CASSHRNLGTSVNYEQYF
.	TRBD2	TRBJ2-1	TRBV19	18	TGTGCCAGTAGTATAGCCCCCCAGGGGACTAGATCCTACAATGAGCAGTTCTTC	CASSIAPQGTRSYNEQFF
.	.	TRBJ1-1	TRBV6-5	12	TGTGCCAGCAGTTTCTTGGCCCGGGGGGCTTTCTTT	CASSFLARGAFF
.	TRBD2	TRBJ2-1	TRBV30	13	TGTGCCTGGAGTACCGGGACTAGGGGCGGTGGGTTCTTC	CAWSTGTRGGGFF
.	TRBD1	TRBJ1-5	TRBV19	16	TGTGCCAGTAGGCGCTTTGGGACAGGAATCAATCAGCCCCAGCATTTT	CASRRFGTGINQPQHF
.	TRBD2	TRBJ2-1	TRBV14	16	TGTGCCAGCAGCCCCCCCGGAGGGACTAGCGGGAGGGAGCAGTTCTTC	CASSPPGGTSGREQFF
.	.	TRBJ1-2	TRBV19	14	TGTGCCAGTAGTCCCTCCAGCGGCAACTATGGCTACACCTTC	CASSPSSGNYGYTF
.	TRBD1	TRBJ2-1	TRBV30	14	TGTGCCTGGGACCGGGACAGGGGTTCCTTTGAGCAGTTCTTC	CAWDRDRGSFEQFF
.	.	TRBJ2-2	TRBV10-1	17	TGCGCCAGCAGTCAGGCACCGGGGGCTCGGAGCACCGGGGAGCTGTTTTTT	CASSQAPGARSTGELFF
.	.	TRBJ1-2	TRBV28	14	TGTGCCAGCAGTACCGGGGGGACACTCTATGGCTACACCTTC	CASSTGGTLYGYTF
.	.	TRBJ2-7	TRBV6-5	15	TGTGCCAGCAGTTACTCTGGAGGTTCGTTCTACGAGCAGTACTTC	CASSYSGGSFYEQYF
.	.	TRBJ1-2	TRBV5-4	12	TGTGCCAGCAGCTTGGGACACTATGGCTACACCTTC	CASSLGHYGYTF
.	.	TRBJ2-7	TRBV28	14	TGTGCCAGCAGTTTAAACGATCGGGGGTTCCGTCAGTACTTC	CASSLNDRGFRQYF
.	TRBD2	TRBJ2-1	TRBV10-3	15	TGTGCCACTAGGACTAGCGGGAGGGTCTACAATGAGCAGTTCTTC	CATRTSGRVYNEQFF
.	.	TRBJ1-2	TRBV27	13	TGTGCCAGCAGTACGGCCTCTTTCTATGGCTACACCTTC	CASSTASFYGYTF
.	.	TRBJ1-1	TRBV4-1	16	TGCGCCAGCAGCCAAGTCCTTGGGGGAGTGAACACTGAAGCTTTCTTT	CASSQVLGGVNTEAFF
.	.	TRBJ2-7	TRBV24-1	14	TGTGCCACCTCGGAAACAGGCCAACTCTACGAGCAGTACTTC	CATSETGQLYEQYF